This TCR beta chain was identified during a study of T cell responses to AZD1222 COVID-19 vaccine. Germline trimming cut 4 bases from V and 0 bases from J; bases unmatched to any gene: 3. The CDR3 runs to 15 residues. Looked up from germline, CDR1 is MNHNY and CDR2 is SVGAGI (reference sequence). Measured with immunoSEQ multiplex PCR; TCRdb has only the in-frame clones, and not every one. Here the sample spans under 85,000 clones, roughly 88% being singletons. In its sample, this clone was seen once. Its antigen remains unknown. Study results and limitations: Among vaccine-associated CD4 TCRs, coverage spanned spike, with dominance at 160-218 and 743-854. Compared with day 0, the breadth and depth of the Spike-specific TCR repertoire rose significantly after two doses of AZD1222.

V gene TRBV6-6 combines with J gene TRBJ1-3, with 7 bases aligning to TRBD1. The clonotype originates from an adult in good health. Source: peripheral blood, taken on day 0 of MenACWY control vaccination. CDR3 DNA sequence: TGTGCCAGCAGTTCGACAGGGCTCTCTGGAAACACCATATATTTT. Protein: CASSSTGLSGNTIYF.